This T cell receptor beta chain was documented in a study of blood T cell repertoires in COVID-19 (dated by TCRdb to 2020 to 2022). With regard to the full study: The collaborator samples originated in the United States, Italy and Spain and spanned the acute and convalescent phases of COVID-19. The prospective study material was composed of cDNA or gDNA derived from T cells, B-cell-depleted T cells, or PBMCs. Subjects who had been exposed to COVID-19, were actively infected with it, or had recovered from it provided the deeply sampled blood TCRbeta repertoires that made up the dataset. The repertoires were released in a freely available public database meant as a resource for research on the immune response to SARS-CoV-2. The samples were drawn from the first 160 participants of the ongoing ImmuneRACE study and from more than 1,000 subjects provided by 6 global collaborators. A de-identified subject ID, COVID-19 status, age in years and sex were almost always included in the sample metadata. Where available, HLA class I and class II types were taken from metadata supplied by the sample provider and were not determined by assay-based typing.

At one collaborating source in Seattle, patients were enrolled during active infection and were followed longitudinally through the course of disease. Whole blood was collected in K2EDTA tubes by collaborating institutions according to the institutions' own protocols. For TCRbeta analysis, collaborators shipped samples in one of three forms: frozen whole blood, isolated PBMCs, or DNA extracted from either of those sample types. In the case of this clone: No cognate antigen has been identified for it. Base-call qualities are not available, and no considerably larger clone is one nucleotide away.

The study at large found these results: Clinical and demographic metadata were provided uncurated, with the amount varying by source and participant.

The CDR3 starts with the cysteine, ends with the phenylalanine, and has 16 residues. The retained sequence is limited to the CDR3, 48 bases, with the frame set at the first base. Clipping removes 1 base from V and 5 bases from J, with 4 as the unmatched junction base count. The germline V gene (reference sequence) specifies LGHDT as CDR1 and YNNKEL as CDR2. TCRbeta CDR3 regions were amplified from genomic DNA by means of the immunoSEQ Assay, a bias-controlled multiplex PCR. The original methods were these. Nucleated cell counts per sample were estimated from amplification of reference gene primers within the assay. To quantify the absolute abundance of each unique TCRbeta CDR3 rearrangement, sequence reads were collapsed and filtered. For each sample, productive Simpson clonality was calculated as the square root of Simpson's diversity index over productive rearrangements. TCRdb stores this immuneACCESS table with in-frame sequences only. Part of the clones is absent; in the studies checked, under half of the shortfall reflects unresolved V genes, and no reason is known for the rest. D and trimming come from the DNA, and the V and J calls and clone size come from that table. This sample is represented by roughly 210,000 clones; roughly 80% of them were singletons. The ten largest clones represent about 10% of the sample.

The sequenced sample was peripheral blood. The chain couples TRBV3-1 (or the pseudogene TRBV3-2) to TRBJ2-1, with TRBD2 identical over 11 junction bases. The source of this sequence is a woman older than 75 with COVID-19, enrolled during active disease. The sequenced DNA is TGTGCCAGCAGCCAAGCCCTAGCGGGGGGCCACAATGAGCAGTTCTTC. Its amino acids are CASSQALAGGHNEQFF.